This record concerns one T cell receptor beta chain sequence. Other nucleotide sequences in the sample specify the same CDR3. The table came from immunoSEQ multiplex PCR; TCRdb's copy has only in-frame clones and leaves some out. The table includes 450,000 to 500,000 clones, 60% to 80% detected once. The data were obtained in a study of shared clonotypes between healthy human individuals. Between the trimmed V and J ends, which lost 0 bases and 4 bases, there was a span of 4 bases. Germline V gives CDR1 SGDLS, CDR2 YYNGEE. This CDR3 comprises 12 residues. The sequence was collected from a woman between 40 and 55 years old in good health. Some clones in this sample may be carry-over from other donors' samples. The rearrangement links TRBV9 to TRBJ1-2, with D unresolved. Sequencing used PBMCs. The CDR3 loop is CASSVAGYGYTF. For the CDR3, the DNA is TGTGCCAGCAGCGTAGCCGGCTATGGCTACACCTTC.